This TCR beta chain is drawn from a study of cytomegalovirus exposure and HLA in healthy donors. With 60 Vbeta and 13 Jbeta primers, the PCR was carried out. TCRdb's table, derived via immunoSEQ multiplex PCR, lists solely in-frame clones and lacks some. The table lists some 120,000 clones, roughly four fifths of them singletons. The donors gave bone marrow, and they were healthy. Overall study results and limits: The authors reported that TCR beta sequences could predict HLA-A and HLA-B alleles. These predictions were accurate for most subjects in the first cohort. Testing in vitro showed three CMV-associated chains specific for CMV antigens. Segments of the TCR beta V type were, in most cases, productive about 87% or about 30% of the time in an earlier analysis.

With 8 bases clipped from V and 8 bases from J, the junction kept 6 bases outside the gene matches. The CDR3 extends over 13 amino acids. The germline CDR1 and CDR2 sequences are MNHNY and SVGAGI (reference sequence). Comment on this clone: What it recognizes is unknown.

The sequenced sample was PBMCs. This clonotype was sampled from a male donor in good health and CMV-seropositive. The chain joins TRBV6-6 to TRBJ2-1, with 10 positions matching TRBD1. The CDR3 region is CASSGQGTYEQFF. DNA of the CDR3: TGTGCCAGCTCGGGACAGGGGACGTATGAGCAGTTCTTC.